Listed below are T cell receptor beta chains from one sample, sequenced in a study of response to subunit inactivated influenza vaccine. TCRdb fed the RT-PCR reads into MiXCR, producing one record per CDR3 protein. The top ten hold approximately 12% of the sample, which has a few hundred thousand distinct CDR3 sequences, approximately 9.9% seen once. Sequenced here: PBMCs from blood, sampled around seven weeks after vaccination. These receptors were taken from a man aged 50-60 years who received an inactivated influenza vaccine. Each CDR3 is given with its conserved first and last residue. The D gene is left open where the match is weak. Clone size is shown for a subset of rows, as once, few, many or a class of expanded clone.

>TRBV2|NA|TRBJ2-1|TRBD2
TGTGCCAGCTACGGGACTAGCGCGTACAATGAGCAGTTCTTC
CASYGTSAYNEQFF
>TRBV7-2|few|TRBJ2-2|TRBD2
TGTGCCAGCAGAACTCTAGCGGGGGGGAATACCGGGGAGCTGTTTTTT
CASRTLAGGNTGELFF
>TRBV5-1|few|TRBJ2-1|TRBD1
TGCGCCAGCAGCCCGGGACAGACCTCCTACAATGAGCAGTTCTTC
CASSPGQTSYNEQFF
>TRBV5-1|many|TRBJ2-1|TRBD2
TGCGCCAGCAGCCCGGGGGTCGGGACTAGAGGCGATGAGCAGTTCTTC
CASSPGVGTRGDEQFF
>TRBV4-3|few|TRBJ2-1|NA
TGCGCCAGCAGCCAAGGGCGGGGAACTTACAATGAGCAGTTCTTC
CASSQGRGTYNEQFF
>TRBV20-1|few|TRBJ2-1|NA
TGCAGTGCTAGAGGCCGCTTCAATGAGCAGTTCTTC
CSARGRFNEQFF
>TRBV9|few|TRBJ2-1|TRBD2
TGTGCCAGCAGCGTAGCTAGCGGGGGGTACAATGAGCAGTTCTTC
CASSVASGGYNEQFF
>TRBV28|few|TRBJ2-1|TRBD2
TGTGCCAGCAGTACTGGGGGACTAGCGGGGGCGCAGGAGCAGTTCTTC
CASSTGGLAGAQEQFF
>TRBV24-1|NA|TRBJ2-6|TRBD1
TGTGCCACCGGAACCGGGACAGGTTCTGGGGCCAACGTCCTGACTTTC
CATGTGTGSGANVLTF
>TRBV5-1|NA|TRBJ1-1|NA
TGCGCCAGCAGCGGCGATGGGTTCATGAACACTGAAGCTTTCTTT
CASSGDGFMNTEAFF
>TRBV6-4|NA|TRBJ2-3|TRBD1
TGTGCCAGCAGTGAGACAGGGTTTACGGATACGCAGTATTTT
CASSETGFTDTQYF
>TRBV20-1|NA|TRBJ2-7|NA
TGCAGTGCTAACCCCTTGCGGGGTGCTACCTACGAGCAGTACTTC
CSANPLRGATYEQYF
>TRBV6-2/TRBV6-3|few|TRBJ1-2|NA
TGTGCCAGCAGGCCGACCGGGACAAACTATGGCTACACCTTC
CASRPTGTNYGYTF
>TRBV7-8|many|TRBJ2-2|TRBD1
TGTGCCAGCAGCCACCGGACAGGGAGGAACACCGGGGAGCTGTTTTTT
CASSHRTGRNTGELFF
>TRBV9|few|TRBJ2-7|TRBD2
TGTGCCAGCAGCGGTAGCGGGAGGGCCGACGAGCAGTACTTC
CASSGSGRADEQYF
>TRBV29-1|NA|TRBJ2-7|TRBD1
TGCAGCGTTGAAGATAGACAGGGCACCTACGAGCAGTACTTC
CSVEDRQGTYEQYF
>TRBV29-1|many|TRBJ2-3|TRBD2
TGCAGCGTTGTTCGTTCTAGCGGGAGTGCAGATACGCAGTATTTT
CSVVRSSGSADTQYF
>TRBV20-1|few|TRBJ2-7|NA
TGCAGTGCTAGATGGGACGGCCTCTACGAGCAGTACTTC
CSARWDGLYEQYF
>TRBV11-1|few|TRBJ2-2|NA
TGTGCCAGCAGCTGGCGGGGATGGTACGGGTCGGACACCGGGGAGCTGTTTTTT
CASSWRGWYGSDTGELFF
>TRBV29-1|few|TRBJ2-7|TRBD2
TGCAGCGTTGAAGATGGACTAGCTCTCGAGCAGTACTTC
CSVEDGLALEQYF
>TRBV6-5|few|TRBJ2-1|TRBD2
TGTGCCAGCAGTTACTCACCCGCTAGCGGGGACAATGAGCAGTTCTTC
CASSYSPASGDNEQFF
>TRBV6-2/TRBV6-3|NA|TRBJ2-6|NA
TGTGCCAGCAGTTACAGTTCTTACTCTGGGGCCAACGTCCTGACTTTC
CASSYSSYSGANVLTF
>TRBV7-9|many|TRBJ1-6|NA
TGTGCCAGCAGCCGCCACAGACTTCGGAATTCACCCCTCCACTTT
CASSRHRLRNSPLHF
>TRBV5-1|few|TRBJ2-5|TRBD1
TGCGCCAGCAGCTTGGCCGGGCGGACAGGGATAAAGACCCAGTACTTC
CASSLAGRTGIKTQYF
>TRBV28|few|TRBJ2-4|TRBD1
TGTGCCAGCAGTTTCCCAGGACAGGGGGTGGCCAAAAACATTCAGTACTTC
CASSFPGQGVAKNIQYF
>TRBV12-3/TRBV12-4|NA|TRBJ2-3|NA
TGTGCCAGCAGCCGAGTCGGGGCAGGGGATCCCACAGATACGCAGTATTTT
CASSRVGAGDPTDTQYF
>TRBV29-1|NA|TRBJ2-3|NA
TGCAGCGTTGGAAGAGGTGGAGCGGATACGCAGTATTTT
CSVGRGGADTQYF
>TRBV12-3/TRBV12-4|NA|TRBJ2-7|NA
TGTGCCAGCAGTTTAGCTTTGGGCAGTAATTACGAGCAGTACTTC
CASSLALGSNYEQYF
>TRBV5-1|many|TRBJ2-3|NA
TGTGCCAGCAGCTTGAGAGGGAGCACAGATACGCAGTATTTT
CASSLRGSTDTQYF
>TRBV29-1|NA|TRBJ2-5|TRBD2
TGCAGCGTTGATGGACTAGCGGGGGGCCCCACGCGCCAAGAGACCCAGTACTTC
CSVDGLAGGPTRQETQYF
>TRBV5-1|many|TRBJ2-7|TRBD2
TGCGCCAGCAGCGAGACCAACAACCCCAGACTAGCGGGAGACGAGCAGTACTTC
CASSETNNPRLAGDEQYF
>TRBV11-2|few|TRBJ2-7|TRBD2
TGTGCCAGCAGCCCGGCAACTAGCGTACGCTCCTACGAGCAGTACTTC
CASSPATSVRSYEQYF
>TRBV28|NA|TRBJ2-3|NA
TGTGCCAGCAGTCTAGCGGGGACAGGGATTTTGAGCACAGATACGCAGTATTTT
CASSLAGTGILSTDTQYF
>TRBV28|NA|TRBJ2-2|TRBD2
TGTGCCAGCCCTCCCAGGGAGGGGCCGGGTGTGAGCACCGGGGAGCTGTTTTTT
CASPPREGPGVSTGELFF
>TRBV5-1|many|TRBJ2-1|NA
TGCGCCAGCAGCTTGGACCAAGGGGCGGCCTCCTACAATGAGCAGTTCTTC
CASSLDQGAASYNEQFF
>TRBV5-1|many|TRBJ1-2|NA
TGCGCCAGCCGGGAGCATGGCTATGGCTACACCTTC
CASREHGYGYTF
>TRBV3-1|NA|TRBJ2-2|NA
TGTGCCAGCAGCCAAGCTGGGGGGACCGGGGAGCTGTTTTTT
CASSQAGGTGELFF
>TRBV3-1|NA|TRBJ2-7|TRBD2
TGTGCCAGCAGCATCGGGACTAGCCACGAGCAGAACTTC
CASSIGTSHEQNF
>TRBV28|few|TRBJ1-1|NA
TGTGCCAGCAGTCGCAGGGGAGGGGGGAACACTGAAGCTTTCTTT
CASSRRGGGNTEAFF
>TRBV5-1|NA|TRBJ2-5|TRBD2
TGCGCCAGCAGCCCATCATCGGGGGGATGGGAGACCCAGTACTTC
CASSPSSGGWETQYF
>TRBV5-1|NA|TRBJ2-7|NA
TGCGCCAGCAGCTTGGCGGGGATGAGCTCCTACGAGCAGTACTTC
CASSLAGMSSYEQYF
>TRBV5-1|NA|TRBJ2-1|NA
TGCGCCAGCAGCTTGCAGCTTAAGGGCGATGAGCAGTTCTTC
CASSLQLKGDEQFF
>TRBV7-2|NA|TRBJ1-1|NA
TGTGCCAGCAGCTTAGCGTGGGCAGACACTGAAGCTTTCTTT
CASSLAWADTEAFF
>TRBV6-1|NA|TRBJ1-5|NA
TGTGCCAGCACCCCGGGGCTTTATAGCAATCAGCCCCAGCATTTT
CASTPGLYSNQPQHF
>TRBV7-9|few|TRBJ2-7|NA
TGTGCCAGCAGCGCCTGGGGCGACGCCTACGAGCAGTACTTC
CASSAWGDAYEQYF
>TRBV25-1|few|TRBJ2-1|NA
TGTGCCAGCAGTCTCCTAGGGCCCAATGAGCAGTTCTTC
CASSLLGPNEQFF
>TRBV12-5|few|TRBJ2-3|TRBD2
TGTGCTAGTGGTTCAGGGACTAGCGGTCCAGATACGCAGTATTTT
CASGSGTSGPDTQYF
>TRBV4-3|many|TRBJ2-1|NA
TGCGCCAGCAGCCAAGGGGCCAGGTACAATGAGCAGTTCTTC
CASSQGARYNEQFF
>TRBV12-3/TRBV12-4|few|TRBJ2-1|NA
TGTGCCAGCAACCCAGGGAACGCTGAGCAGTTCTTC
CASNPGNAEQFF
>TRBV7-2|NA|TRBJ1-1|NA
TGTGCCAGCAGCCAAGGGGCCCTTGAAGCTTTCTTT
CASSQGALEAFF
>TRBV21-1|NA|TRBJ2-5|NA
TGTGCCAGCAGCAAAGGGACCGAGGGTAGAGAGACCCAGTACTTC
CASSKGTEGRETQYF
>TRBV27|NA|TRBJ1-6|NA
TGTGCCAGCAGTCCCCAAGGCCGACAGTACCCGTATTTAAATTCACCCCTCCACTTT
CASSPQGRQYPYLNSPLHF
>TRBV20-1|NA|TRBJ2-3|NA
TGCAGTGCCCCCTTCTGGGATACGCAGTATTTT
CSAPFWDTQYF